The TCR beta chain under discussion was sequenced for a study of PD-1 blockade in classical Hodgkin lymphoma. Across the whole study: Administration of nivolumab to patients was at 3 mg/kg intravenously every 2 weeks.

Germline V gives CDR1 SGHVS, CDR2 FNYEAQ. The CDR3 loop spans 12 amino acids. Stated time point: cycle 4 day 1 (C4D1), after less than 7 weeks of nivolumab. Each patient experienced a relapse that followed autologous stem cell transplantation, and brentuximab vedotin exposure varied. Study-wide results and caveats: Similar baseline diversity was found in complete responders and newly diagnosed patients. No one has yet defined what causes the repertoire differences, which may be disease activity or prior therapy. The study reported lower baseline TCR diversity in newly diagnosed patients than in healthy donors.

Turning to this clone: Its matching antigen is unknown. At one boundary the junction diverges from the germline segment, which might be a read error.

Using immunoSEQ multiplex PCR, the repertoire was profiled, and TCRdb retains in-frame clones only, with some absent. The sample carries approximately 44,000 clones, just over 65% recorded once. The sample consisted of peripheral blood mononuclear cells (PBMCs), taken before the fourth cycle of nivolumab. The chain has TRBV7-6 and TRBJ2-7; D is uncertain. The TCR was taken from a human donor with classical Hodgkin lymphoma. The CDR3: CASSSAVPKRGF. The CDR3 nucleotides read TGTGCCAGCAGCTCCGCAGTCCCAAAACGAGGCTTC.